This T cell receptor beta chain appears in the sequencing data of a study of T cell changes during pregnancy in multiple sclerosis. Assay: immunoSEQ multiplex PCR; the TCRdb copy retains only in-frame clones and omits some. This sample has about 40,000 clones; approximately 93% occur once, and the top ten carry about 8%. This sequence originates from a female donor with multiple sclerosis, enrolled in a pregnancy study. The specimen was CD8+ T cells from peripheral blood mononuclear cells, collected in the third trimester of pregnancy.

CDR3 residues: CASSEAPGTGDGYTF. In DNA, the CDR3 is TGTGCCAGCAGTGAGGCCCCCGGGACAGGGGATGGCTACACCTTC. V and J are TRBV2 and TRBJ1-2; 10 positions match TRBD1. The germline gives CDR1 SNHLY, CDR2 FYNNEI. The CDR3 has 15 amino acids. V gave up 3 bases and J gave up 6 bases; unmatched junction bases: 7.